This T cell receptor beta chain originates from a study of shared clonotypes between healthy human individuals. Recent acute infections and vaccinations were absent in the healthy HIV-negative adult donors. Across several immunoSEQ plates, the genomic DNA of each subset was split evenly. Profiling relied on immunoSEQ multiplex PCR, and the TCRdb table lists in-frame clones only, not all of them. The sample carries hundreds of thousands of clones, about 76% recorded once. Per germline, CDR1 SNHLY and CDR2 FYNNEI. V shed 7 bases and J shed 4 bases, with 16 bases lying between them. The CDR3 is 15 residues long.

This receptor was obtained from a woman in her thirties or forties in good health. Some clones in this sample may be carry-over from other donors' samples. The rearrangement uses TRBV2 and TRBJ1-4; D is undetermined. Sequences were obtained from PBMCs. CDR3 sequence: CASNLLRTFNEKLFF. DNA for the CDR3: TGTGCCAGCAACTTGTTAAGAACGTTTAATGAAAAACTGTTTTTT.